This T cell receptor beta chain was profiled in a study of blood T cell repertoires in COVID-19. Across the study: Acute-phase and convalescent COVID-19 samples originated in the United States, Italy and Spain. T cells, B-cell-depleted T cells, or PBMCs provided the cDNA or gDNA that served as material.

Trimming at V came to 4 bases and at J to 4 bases, leaving 9 bases not matched to a gene. CDR1 is SGHNT, CDR2 YYREEE, per germline (reference sequence). The CDR3 is 15 amino acids. Some clones are missing from TCRdb's copy, which holds only in-frame ones; the method was immunoSEQ multiplex PCR. This table has 250,000 or so clones, 82% appearing once. Sample: peripheral blood. The rearrangement uses TRBV5-4 and TRBJ1-2; 8 nucleotides align to TRBD1. The origin of this receptor is a woman under 30 with acute or convalescent COVID-19. The CDR3 sequence: CASSPGQGAPYGYTF. The CDR3, as DNA: TGTGCCAGCAGCCCCGGACAGGGAGCTCCCTATGGCTACACCTTC.